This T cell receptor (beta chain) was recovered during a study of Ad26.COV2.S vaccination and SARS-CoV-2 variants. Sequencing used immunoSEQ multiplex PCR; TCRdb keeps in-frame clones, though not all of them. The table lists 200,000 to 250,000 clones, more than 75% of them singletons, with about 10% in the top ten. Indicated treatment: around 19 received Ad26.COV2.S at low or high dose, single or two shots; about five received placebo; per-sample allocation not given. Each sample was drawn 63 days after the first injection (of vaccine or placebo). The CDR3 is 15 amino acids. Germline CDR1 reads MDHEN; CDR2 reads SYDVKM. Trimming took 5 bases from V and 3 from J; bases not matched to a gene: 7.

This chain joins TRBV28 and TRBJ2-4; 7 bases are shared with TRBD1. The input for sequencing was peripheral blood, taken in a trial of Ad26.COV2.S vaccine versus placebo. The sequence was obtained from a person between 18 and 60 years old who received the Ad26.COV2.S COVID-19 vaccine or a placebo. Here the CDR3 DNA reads TGTGCCAGCAGTGATGGACAGGTCGTCAAAAACATTCAGTACTTC. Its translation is CASSDGQVVKNIQYF.